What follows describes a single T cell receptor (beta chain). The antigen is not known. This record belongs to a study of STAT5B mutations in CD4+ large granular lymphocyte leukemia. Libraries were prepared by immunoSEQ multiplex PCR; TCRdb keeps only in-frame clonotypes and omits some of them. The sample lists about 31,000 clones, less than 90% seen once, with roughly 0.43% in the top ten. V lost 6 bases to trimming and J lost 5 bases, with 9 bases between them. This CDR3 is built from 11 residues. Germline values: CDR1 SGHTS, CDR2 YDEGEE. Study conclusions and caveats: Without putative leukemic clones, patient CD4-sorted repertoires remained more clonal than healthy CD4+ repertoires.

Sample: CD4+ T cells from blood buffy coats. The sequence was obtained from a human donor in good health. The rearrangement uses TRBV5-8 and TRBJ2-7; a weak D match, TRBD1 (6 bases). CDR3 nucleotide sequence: TGTGCCAGCAACAGGGCCCACGAGCAGTACTTC. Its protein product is CASNRAHEQYF.